The following is a T cell receptor (beta chain) sequence with its context. Antigen: not known. This record comes from a study of cytomegalovirus exposure and HLA in healthy donors. About the research overall: The same platform used for the roughly 600 first-cohort repertoires was also used for the 90 to 150 validation repertoires, as a later analysis reported.

V was shortened by 3 bases and J by 2 bases, with 11 bases between the two germline ends. This CDR3 contains 15 residues. Germline V gene lookup returns CDR1 MDHEN and CDR2 SYDVKM. Whole-study findings and limits: Most TCR sequences were uncommon, yet certain public TCRs appeared in many donors. Cytomegalovirus-associated TCR beta chains were listed, numbering under 200.

Produced via immunoSEQ multiplex PCR; TCRdb's table is partial and in-frame only. In the table there are 60,000 to 85,000 clones, about 94% of which are singletons. Sequences were obtained from PBMCs. The receptor was isolated from a man between 18 and 35 years old in good health and CMV-seropositive. This sequence joins TRBV28 and TRBJ2-1; D is perhaps TRBD1 (6 bases). The CDR3 nucleotides are TGTGCCAGCAGTTTGTTGACAGGAGCCTACAATGAGCAGTTCTTC. Translated: CASSLLTGAYNEQFF.